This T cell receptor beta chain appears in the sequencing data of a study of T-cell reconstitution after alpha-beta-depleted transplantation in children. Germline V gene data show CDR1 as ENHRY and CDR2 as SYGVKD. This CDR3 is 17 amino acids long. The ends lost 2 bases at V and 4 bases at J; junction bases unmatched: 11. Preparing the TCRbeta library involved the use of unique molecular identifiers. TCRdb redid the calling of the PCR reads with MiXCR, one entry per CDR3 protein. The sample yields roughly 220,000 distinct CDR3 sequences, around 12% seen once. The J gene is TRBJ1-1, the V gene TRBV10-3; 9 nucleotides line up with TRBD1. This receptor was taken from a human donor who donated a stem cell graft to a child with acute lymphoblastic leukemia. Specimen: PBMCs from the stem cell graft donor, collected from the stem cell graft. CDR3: CAISEAAAGTGLTEAFF. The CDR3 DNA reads TGTGCCATCAGTGAGGCGGCGGCCGGGACAGGGCTCACTGAAGCTTTCTTT.